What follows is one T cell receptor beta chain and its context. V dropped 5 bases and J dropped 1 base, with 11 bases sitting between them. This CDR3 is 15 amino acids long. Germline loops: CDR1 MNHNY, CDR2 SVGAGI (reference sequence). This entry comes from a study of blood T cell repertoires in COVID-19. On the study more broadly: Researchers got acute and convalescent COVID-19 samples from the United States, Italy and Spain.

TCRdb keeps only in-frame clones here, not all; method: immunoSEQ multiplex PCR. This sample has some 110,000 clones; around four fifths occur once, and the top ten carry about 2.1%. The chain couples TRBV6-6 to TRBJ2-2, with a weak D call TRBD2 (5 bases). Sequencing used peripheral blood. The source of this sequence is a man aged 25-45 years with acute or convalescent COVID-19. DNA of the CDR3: TGTGCCAGCAGTCATCTACGGGAGAACACCGGGGAGCTGTTTTTT. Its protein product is CASSHLRENTGELFF.